Each of the 13 T cell receptor beta chains below was sequenced from the same sample in a study of cytomegalovirus exposure and HLA in healthy donors. With 60 Vbeta and 13 Jbeta primers, the PCR was carried out. The method was immunoSEQ multiplex PCR; TCRdb's version includes in-frame clones alone and lacks a portion of them. The profile covers 110,000 to 150,000 clones, with 75% to 80% appearing a single time and about 1.7% taken by the ten largest. Specimen: PBMCs. All receptors derive from a woman aged 25-40 years in good health and CMV-seronegative.

This rearrangement joins TRBV27 to TRBJ1-2; TRBD1 matches at 9 bases. The CDR3 runs 13 residues. The V segment lost 5 bases and the J segment 3 bases; nucleotides outside the gene matches: 1. Germline V CDR1 and CDR2: MNHEY, SMNVEV (reference sequence). The CDR3 loop reads CASSDRGDYGYTF. The DNA of the CDR3 is TGTGCCAGCAGTGACAGGGGGGACTATGGCTACACCTTC.

This clone appeared a few times. The CDR3 DNA reads TGCGCCAGCAGCTTACCGGGGGGGAACACTGAAGCTTTCTTT. As protein: CASSLPGGNTEAFF. This sequence joins TRBV5-1 and TRBJ1-1; TRBD1 is a possible D gene (5 bases). Trimming removed 2 bases at V and 1 base at J, with 9 bases between. Germline CDR1 SGHRS, CDR2 YFSETQ. CDR3 size: 14 residues.

V usage is TRBV7-2 and J usage is TRBJ1-5; D gene ambiguous. The V gene's germline CDR1 is SGHTA and CDR2 FQGNSA. Trimming left V 1 base short and J 4 bases short, with 5 bases between. This CDR3 spans 13 amino acids. The CDR3 region has the DNA TGTGCCAGCAGCTTAGGTACAAATCAGCCCCAGCATTTT. Protein product: CASSLGTNQPQHF.

This clone has only one observation. The rearrangement links TRBV5-4 to TRBJ1-3; no definite D call. V lost 0 bases and J lost 0, with 7 bases in between. This CDR3 region has 15 residues. Looked up from germline, CDR1 is SGHNT and CDR2 is YYREEE (reference sequence). CDR3 sequence reads: CASSLAESSGNTIYF. The CDR3 DNA is TGTGCCAGCAGCTTGGCCGAGAGCTCTGGAAACACCATATATTTT.

The V gene is TRBV5-5, the J gene TRBJ1-4, with D maybe TRBD1 (5 bases). The V gene lost 0 bases and the J gene lost 6 bases, with 15 bases spanning the gap. Germline values: CDR1 SGHKS, CDR2 YYEKEE (reference sequence). The CDR3 loop spans 16 amino acids. This CDR3 reads CASSLAQQGVDEKLFF. The CDR3 region has the DNA TGTGCCAGCAGCTTGGCCCAGCAGGGTGTCGATGAAAAACTGTTTTTT.

The chain joins TRBV4-2 to TRBJ1-5; TRBD1 agrees at 8 bases. The V gene's germline CDR1 is LGHNA and CDR2 YNFKEQ. The V and J ends lost 0 bases and 9 bases, in that order; junction bases with no gene match: 7. This CDR3 spans 15 amino acids. DNA of the CDR3: TGTGCCAGCAGCCAAGACCGGGCAGGGGGCGGGCCCCAGCATTTT. Its protein product is CASSQDRAGGGPQHF.

The genes are TRBV2 and TRBJ2-7, with D maybe TRBD1 (6 bases). Trimming stripped 3 bases from V and 7 bases from J, with 13 bases between. The CDR3 runs 13 residues. Germline V gene sequence: CDR1 SNHLY, CDR2 FYNNEI. The CDR3, as DNA: TGTGCCAGCAGTGATGGCAGGGGTCATGAGCAGTACTTC. Protein sequence: CASSDGRGHEQYF.

The V and J genes are TRBV28 and TRBJ1-2; 7 positions match TRBD1. Germline lookup yields CDR1 MDHEN and CDR2 SYDVKM. The CDR3 has 14 residues. V lost 6 bases and J lost 2; bases outside the gene matches: 6. The CDR3 here is CASRQGGANYGYTF. In DNA, the CDR3 is TGTGCCAGCAGGCAAGGGGGCGCAAACTATGGCTACACCTTC.

J is TRBJ2-5 and V is TRBV7-2; weak D call: TRBD1 (5 bases). The V gene lost 3 bases and the J gene lost 3 bases, with 8 bases spanning the gap. The length of the CDR3 is 13 residues. Germline CDR1 is SGHTA and CDR2 is FQGNSA. CDR3 residues: CASSLLGEETQYF. DNA of the CDR3: TGTGCCAGCAGCTTGTTAGGGGAAGAGACCCAGTACTTC.

The chain links TRBV7-2 to TRBJ1-5; D is unresolved. The CDR3 spans 13 residues. With 4 bases removed from V and 7 bases from J, the gap between germline ends came to 11 bases. Germline V gene data show CDR1 as SGHTA and CDR2 as FQGNSA. The CDR3 DNA reads as TGTGCCAGCAGCTCCACCCGGAGACAGCCCCAGCATTTT. This translates into CASSSTRRQPQHF.

This clone has only one observation. V and J are TRBV20-1 and TRBJ2-1; 8 bases align to TRBD1. CDR3 length: 11 residues. Trimming at V came to 7 bases and at J to 9 bases, leaving 5 bases not matched to a gene. The germline CDR1 and CDR2 sequences are DFQATT and SNEGSKA (reference sequence). CDR3 loop: CSVPTGGEQFF. The CDR3 nucleotides are TGCAGTGTTCCAACAGGGGGTGAGCAGTTCTTC.

This clone turned up a few times. This chain uses TRBV9 with TRBJ1-2, with 10 nucleotides matching TRBD1. The CDR3 has 19 residues. CDR1 SGDLS and CDR2 YYNGEE come from the germline V gene. Germline trimming cut 3 bases from V and 3 bases from J; bases unmatched to any gene: 17. The CDR3 sequence: CASSARPGQGEGVDYGYTF. The DNA for the CDR3 is TGTGCCAGCAGCGCCAGACCTGGACAGGGGGAAGGAGTGGACTATGGCTACACCTTC.

In this sample, this clone turned up once. The chain couples TRBV5-1 to TRBJ2-1, with 7 bases matching TRBD1. Germline loops: CDR1 SGHRS, CDR2 YFSETQ. This CDR3 comprises 13 residues. The trim removed 5 bases at V and 7 bases at J, leaving 6 bases unmatched. The CDR3 region has the DNA TGCGCCAGCAGTAATCAGGGGGTGAATGAGCAGTTCTTC. The encoded protein is CASSNQGVNEQFF.